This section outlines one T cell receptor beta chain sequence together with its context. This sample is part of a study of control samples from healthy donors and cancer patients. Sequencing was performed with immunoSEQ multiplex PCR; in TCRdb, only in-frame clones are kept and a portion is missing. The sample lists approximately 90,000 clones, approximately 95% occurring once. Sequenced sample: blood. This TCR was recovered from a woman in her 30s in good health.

CDR3 nucleotide sequence: TGTGCCAGCAGTTCAGGGGTTAGCACTGAAGCTTTCTTT. Residues: CASSSGVSTEAFF. The chain employs TRBV12-3 or TRBV12-4 and TRBJ1-1, with D perhaps matching TRBD1 (6 bases). CDR3 length: 13 amino acids. Trimming shortened V by 4 bases and J by 4 bases, and 10 bases separated the two germline ends.